The entry below describes one TCR beta chain. The target of this receptor is not known. Per-base quality was not reported, and no clone a single base away is much larger than it. TCRbeta CDR3 regions were amplified from genomic DNA using the immunoSEQ Assay, a bias-controlled multiplex PCR. The original pipeline was this. The number of nucleated cells in each sample was estimated from the amplification of reference gene primers within the assay. Sequence reads were collapsed and filtered to measure the absolute abundance of every unique TCRbeta CDR3 rearrangement. For each sample, productive Simpson clonality was calculated by taking the square root of Simpson's diversity index across productive rearrangements. TCRdb carries this immuneACCESS record with in-frame sequences only. Its versions omit some clonotypes, under half of them owing to an unresolved V gene in the studies checked, with the rest unexplained. V and J calls and clone size are as listed in that table; D and trimming were resolved from the DNA. For this sample there are over 70,000 clones; approximately 86% appear just once. Over 15% of the sample is in the top ten clones.

At the junction V is shortened by 5 bases and J by 0 bases; bases outside the gene matches: 7. From the cysteine through the phenylalanine, the CDR3 covers 16 amino acids. The retained sequence is limited to the CDR3, 48 bases, with the frame set at the first base. CDR1 MNHEY and CDR2 SMNVEV were looked up in the germline V gene (reference sequence). Each collaborating institution followed its own protocols to collect whole blood in K2EDTA tubes. For TCRbeta analysis, collaborator samples were shipped as frozen whole blood, as isolated PBMCs, or as DNA extracted from either sample type. The record originates from a study of blood T cell repertoires in COVID-19 (dated by TCRdb to the early 2020s). At the level of the whole study: The collaborator samples originated in the United States, Italy and Spain and spanned the acute and convalescent phases of COVID-19. The samples were drawn from two sources: the first 160 participants of the ongoing ImmuneRACE study, and 1,000 to 1,500 subjects contributed by 6 global collaborators. Deeply sampled blood TCRbeta repertoires from subjects exposed to, actively infected with, or recovered from COVID-19 were included in the dataset. The prospective study material was composed of cDNA or gDNA derived from T cells, B-cell-depleted T cells, or PBMCs. A de-identified subject ID, COVID-19 status, age in years and sex were almost always included in the sample metadata. The repertoires were released in a freely available public database meant as a resource for research on the immune response to SARS-CoV-2. HLA class I and class II types, where available, came from metadata supplied by the sample provider rather than from assay-based typing.

Broader findings and caveats from the paper: The amount of clinical and demographic metadata varied by source and participant and was provided uncurated.

Recombination connected TRBV27 to TRBJ1-2; 9 middle bases align to TRBD1. This receptor was obtained from a human donor in a cohort sampled during active COVID-19. Sample: peripheral blood. The sequenced DNA is TGTGCCAGCAGTCCCGGGACAGGGTCGGCTAACTATGGCTACACCTTC. This is translated as CASSPGTGSANYGYTF.